This T cell receptor beta chain emerged from a study of blood T cell repertoires in COVID-19. Study as a whole: COVID-19 samples, acute and convalescent, were from the United States, Italy and Spain.

In the original processing: Nucleated cell number was recorded as an estimate derived from reference gene primer amplification. The protocol was immunoSEQ multiplex PCR, while the TCRdb copy is restricted to in-frame clones and leaves out a portion. The D gene and trimming were derived from the DNA, and the V and J assignments and clone size from that table. The table shows about 50,000 clones, with about 84% occurring only once. V lost 6 bases and J lost 1, with 10 bases in between. Germline CDR1 and CDR2: LNHDA and SQIVND (reference sequence). There are 15 residues in the CDR3. The sample comprised peripheral blood. The source of this sequence is a man aged 55 to 70 with acute or convalescent COVID-19. The chain links TRBV19 to TRBJ2-6; D not certain. The CDR3 nucleotides are TGTGCCAGTAGCTACAGTGTTTCTGGGGCCAACGTCCTGACTTTC. This gives the protein CASSYSVSGANVLTF.